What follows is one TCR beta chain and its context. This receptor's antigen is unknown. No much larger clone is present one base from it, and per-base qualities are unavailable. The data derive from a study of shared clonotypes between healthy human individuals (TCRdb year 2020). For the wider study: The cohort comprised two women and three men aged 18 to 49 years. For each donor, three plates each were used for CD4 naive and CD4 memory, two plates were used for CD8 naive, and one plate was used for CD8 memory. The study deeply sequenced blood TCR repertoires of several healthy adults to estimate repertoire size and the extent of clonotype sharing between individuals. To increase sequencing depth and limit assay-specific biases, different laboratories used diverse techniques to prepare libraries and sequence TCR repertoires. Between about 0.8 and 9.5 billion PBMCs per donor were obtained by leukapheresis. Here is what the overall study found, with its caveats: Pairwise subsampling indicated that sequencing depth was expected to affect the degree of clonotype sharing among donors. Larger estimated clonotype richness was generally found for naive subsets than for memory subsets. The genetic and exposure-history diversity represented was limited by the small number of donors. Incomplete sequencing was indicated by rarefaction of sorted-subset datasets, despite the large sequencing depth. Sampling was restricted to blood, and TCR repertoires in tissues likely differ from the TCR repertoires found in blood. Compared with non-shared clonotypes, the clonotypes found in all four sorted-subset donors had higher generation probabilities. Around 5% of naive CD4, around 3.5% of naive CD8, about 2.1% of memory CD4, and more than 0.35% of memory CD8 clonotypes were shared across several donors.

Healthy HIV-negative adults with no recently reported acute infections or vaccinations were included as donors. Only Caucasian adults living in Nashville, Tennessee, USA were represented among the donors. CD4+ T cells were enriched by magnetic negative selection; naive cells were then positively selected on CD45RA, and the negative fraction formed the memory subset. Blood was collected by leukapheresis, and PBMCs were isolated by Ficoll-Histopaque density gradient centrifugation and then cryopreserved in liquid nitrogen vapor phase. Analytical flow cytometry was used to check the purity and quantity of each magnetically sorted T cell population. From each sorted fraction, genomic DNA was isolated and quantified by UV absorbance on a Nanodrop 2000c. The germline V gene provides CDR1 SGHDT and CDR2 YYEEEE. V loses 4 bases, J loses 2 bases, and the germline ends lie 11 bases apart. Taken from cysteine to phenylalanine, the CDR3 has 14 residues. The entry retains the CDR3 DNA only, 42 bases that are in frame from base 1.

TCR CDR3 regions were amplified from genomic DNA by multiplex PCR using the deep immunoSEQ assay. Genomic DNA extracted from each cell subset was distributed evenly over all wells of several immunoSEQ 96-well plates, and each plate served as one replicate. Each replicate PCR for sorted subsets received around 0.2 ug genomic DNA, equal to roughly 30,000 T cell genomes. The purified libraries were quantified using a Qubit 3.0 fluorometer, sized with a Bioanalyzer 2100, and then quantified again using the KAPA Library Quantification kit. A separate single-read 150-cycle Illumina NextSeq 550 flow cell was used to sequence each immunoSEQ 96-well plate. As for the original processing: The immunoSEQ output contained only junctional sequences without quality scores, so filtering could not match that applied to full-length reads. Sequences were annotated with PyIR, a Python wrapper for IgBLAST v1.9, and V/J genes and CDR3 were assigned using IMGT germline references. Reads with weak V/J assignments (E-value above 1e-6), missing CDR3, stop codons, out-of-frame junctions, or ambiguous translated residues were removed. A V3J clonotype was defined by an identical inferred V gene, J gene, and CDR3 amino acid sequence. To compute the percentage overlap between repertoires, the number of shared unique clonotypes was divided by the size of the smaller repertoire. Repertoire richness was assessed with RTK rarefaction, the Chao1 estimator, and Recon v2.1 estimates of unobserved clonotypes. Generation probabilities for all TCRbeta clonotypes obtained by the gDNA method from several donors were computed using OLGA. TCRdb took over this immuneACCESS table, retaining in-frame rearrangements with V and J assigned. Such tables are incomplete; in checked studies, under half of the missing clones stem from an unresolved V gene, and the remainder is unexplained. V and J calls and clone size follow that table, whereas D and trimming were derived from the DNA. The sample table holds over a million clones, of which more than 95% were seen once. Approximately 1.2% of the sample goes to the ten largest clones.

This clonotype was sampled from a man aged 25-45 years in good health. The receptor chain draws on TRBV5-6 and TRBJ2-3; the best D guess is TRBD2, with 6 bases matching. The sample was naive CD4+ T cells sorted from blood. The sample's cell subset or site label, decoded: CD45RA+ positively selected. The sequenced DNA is TGTGCCAGCAGCAGCGCGGGGCCCACAGATACGCAGTATTTT. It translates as CASSSAGPTDTQYF.